The rows below give T cell receptor beta chains drawn from one sample of a study of blood T cell repertoires in COVID-19. Profiled with immunoSEQ multiplex PCR; TCRdb holds only in-frame clones, not every one. The data contain 150,000 to 200,000 clones, around 83% of them singletons. The specimen was peripheral blood. The receptors were sampled from a woman older than 75 in a cohort sampled during active or convalescent COVID-19. The CDR3 runs from the conserved cysteine through the conserved F or W. D genes are given only for firm matches. Expanded clones get a size class; other rows say once, few or many, or leave the size out.

V gene	D gene	CDR3 length	J gene	clone size	CDR3 DNA	CDR3 protein
TRBV18	TRBD1	13	TRBJ1-4	.	TGTGCCAGCTCGGAACAGGGGGGCGAAAAACTGTTTTTT	CASSEQGGEKLFF
TRBV5-1	.	15	TRBJ2-2	.	TGCGCCAGCAGCTTGGATACTAGCTGGACCGGGGAGCTGTTTTTT	CASSLDTSWTGELFF
TRBV9	.	15	TRBJ2-1	.	TGTGCCAGCAGCGTATCCACGACTAGATACAATGAGCAGTTCTTC	CASSVSTTRYNEQFF
TRBV7-9	TRBD2	14	TRBJ2-7	.	TGTGCCAGCGGCGAGCGGGGGAGCTCCTACGAGCAGTACTTC	CASGERGSSYEQYF
TRBV28	.	14	TRBJ2-5	few	TGTGCCAGCACCCGGCCCCCTAGTGGAGAGACCCAGTACTTC	CASTRPPSGETQYF
TRBV24-1	.	16	TRBJ2-2	.	TGTGCCACCAGTGATAGGGACTCCTTCGTCGGCGGGGAGCTGTTTTTT	CATSDRDSFVGGELFF
TRBV10-3	TRBD1	14	TRBJ2-7	.	TGTGCCATCAGGACGACAGGGGGTTCGGGAGAGCAGTACTTC	CAIRTTGGSGEQYF
TRBV5-1	.	12	TRBJ2-1	.	TGCGCCAGCAGCTTGGCCGGGTATGAGCAGTTCTTC	CASSLAGYEQFF
TRBV9	.	9	TRBJ1-1	.	TGTGCCAGCATCTTTGACAGAGTCTTT	CASIFDRVF
TRBV3-1/TRBV3-2	.	12	TRBJ1-2	.	TGTGCCAGCAGCCAAGATTGGGGGGAGAACAACTTC	CASSQDWGENNF
TRBV24-1	.	16	TRBJ2-2	.	TGTGCCACCAGTGCCCTCAGTCCAGGGCCCGCCGGGGAGCTGTTTTTT	CATSALSPGPAGELFF
TRBV24-1	.	16	TRBJ2-1	.	TGTGCCACCAGTGATTTGCGCAGGGGCAATAACAATGAGCAGTTCTTC	CATSDLRRGNNNEQFF
TRBV2	.	14	TRBJ1-1	.	TGTGCCAGCGACAAGCCTACAGGGAGAACTGAAGCTTTCTTT	CASDKPTGRTEAFF
TRBV5-1	.	15	TRBJ1-1	few	TGCGCCAGCAGCTCGTATACAGGGTGGGACACTGAAGCTTTCTTT	CASSSYTGWDTEAFF
TRBV7-8	.	18	TRBJ2-2	few	TGTGCCAGCAGCTTATATGCTTCTTATAGGGGAAACACCGGGGAGCTGTTTTTT	CASSLYASYRGNTGELFF
TRBV12-3/TRBV12-4	.	12	TRBJ1-2	.	TGTGCCAGCAGTTTGGGCAGCTATGGCTACACCTTC	CASSLGSYGYTF
TRBV6-6	.	15	TRBJ1-5	.	TGTGCCAGCAGCAACGACAGGCGGTATAGTCAGCCCCAGCATTTT	CASSNDRRYSQPQHF
TRBV7-2	TRBD2	16	TRBJ2-2	.	TGTGCCAGCAGCTTATATGGCGGGGGGGCCAGCGGGGAGCTGTTTTTT	CASSLYGGGASGELFF
TRBV30	.	12	TRBJ1-3	.	TGTGCCTGGAGGGCCTCGGGAAACACCATATATTTT	CAWRASGNTIYF
TRBV12-3/TRBV12-4	TRBD1	13	TRBJ1-2	.	TGTGCCAGCAGATCCGACAGGGTGTATGGCTACACCTTC	CASRSDRVYGYTF
TRBV5-1	TRBD1	15	TRBJ1-1	once	TGCGCCAGCAGCTCGACAGGGAGAGGGGACACTGAAGCTTTCTTT	CASSSTGRGDTEAFF
TRBV7-2	.	14	TRBJ2-2	.	TGTGCCAGCAGCTCCATTAGGACTACCGGGGAGCTGTTTTTT	CASSSIRTTGELFF
TRBV5-1	.	14	TRBJ1-5	.	TGCGCCAGCAGCTCAGGGGATAGCAATCAGCCCCAGCATTTT	CASSSGDSNQPQHF
TRBV14	.	16	TRBJ1-3	.	TGTGCCAGCAGCCCCACCGGGACTTTCTCTGGAAACACCATATATTTT	CASSPTGTFSGNTIYF
TRBV6-2/TRBV6-3	.	13	TRBJ1-5	once	TGTGCCAGCAGTTACGCGTCTGGTCAGCCCCAGCATTTT	CASSYASGQPQHF
TRBV11-3	TRBD2	16	TRBJ2-3	few	TGTGCCAGCAGCTACCCGGGACTAGGGTCGGAAGATACGCAGTATTTT	CASSYPGLGSEDTQYF
TRBV4-2	.	14	TRBJ1-1	.	TGTGCCAGCAGCCAAGATCCCCGGACACCTGAAGCTTTCTTT	CASSQDPRTPEAFF
TRBV11-3	.	14	TRBJ2-1	.	TGTGCCAGCAGCTTAGCGGGAGTTAAAGGTGAGCAGTTCTTC	CASSLAGVKGEQFF
TRBV7-8	TRBD1	15	TRBJ2-5	.	TGTGCCAGCAGCCTTCGGGACAGGGGGGGAGAGACCCAGTACTTC	CASSLRDRGGETQYF
TRBV29-1	TRBD1	17	TRBJ1-1	.	TGCAGCGTTGCCGGGCCAGGGGGAGGTGGGATGAACACTGAAGCTTTCTTT	CSVAGPGGGGMNTEAFF
TRBV12-3/TRBV12-4	.	12	TRBJ1-2	few	TGTGCCAGCAGCCTGGACATTGGGGGCTACACCTTC	CASSLDIGGYTF
TRBV5-1	.	21	TRBJ2-3	.	TGCGCCAGCAGCCCGTATCTGGGCCAGGGCCGGGAGAACGCCAACACAGATACGCAGTATTTT	CASSPYLGQGRENANTDTQYF
TRBV4-2	TRBD2	17	TRBJ2-2	once	TGTGCCAGCAGCCAAGACGTCTTAGCGGGAGGGGCCGGGGAGCTGTTTTTT	CASSQDVLAGGAGELFF
TRBV25-1	.	15	TRBJ1-6	.	TGTGCCAGCTCTCCGAACGGCAAGAGGAATTCACCCCTCCACTTT	CASSPNGKRNSPLHF
TRBV3-1/TRBV3-2	TRBD1	17	TRBJ2-5	.	TGTGCCAGCAGCCAACTAGGGACAGGGGCCGGCCAAGAGACCCAGTACTTC	CASSQLGTGAGQETQYF
TRBV7-2	TRBD2	17	TRBJ2-3	.	TGTGCCAGCAGCTTAGCGATGTGGGGGAGGGGCACAGATACGCAGTATTTT	CASSLAMWGRGTDTQYF
TRBV28	TRBD1	15	TRBJ2-3	.	TGTGCCAGCAGTCCGACAGGGATGGTCACAGATACGCAGTATTTT	CASSPTGMVTDTQYF
TRBV7-9	TRBD1	14	TRBJ1-4	.	TGTGCCAGCAGCTTGGGACAGGGGTTTCGAAAACTGTTTTTT	CASSLGQGFRKLFF
TRBV4-1	.	17	TRBJ1-2	.	TGCGCCAGCAGCCATCTAGCGGGAGTCAGGGTTTTCTATGGCTACACCTTC	CASSHLAGVRVFYGYTF
TRBV28	.	15	TRBJ2-5	.	TGTGCCAGCAGTTTCCCTACCCAGGGCCAAGAGACCCAGTACTTC	CASSFPTQGQETQYF
TRBV7-9	.	14	TRBJ1-3	.	TGTGCCAGCAGCTCCGGGGTTTCTGGAAACACCATATATTTT	CASSSGVSGNTIYF
TRBV29-1	.	16	TRBJ1-1	.	TGCAGCGTGGGCGGAGGTGGTTTGGGTCTTCACACTGAAGCTTTCTTT	CSVGGGGLGLHTEAFF
TRBV6-2/TRBV6-3	.	14	TRBJ1-2	.	TGTGCCAGCAGTTACTCGGAGGGAAGCTATGGCTACACCTTC	CASSYSEGSYGYTF
TRBV30	.	13	TRBJ1-5	.	TGTGCCTGGAGTCGGGGGGCCAATCAGCCCCAGCATTTT	CAWSRGANQPQHF
TRBV5-4	.	13	TRBJ1-2	few	TGTGCCAGCAGCTCAGGGAGGAACTATGGCTACACCTTC	CASSSGRNYGYTF
TRBV9	.	13	TRBJ2-1	.	TGTGCCAGCAGCAACTCAGGGGGGACCGAGCAGTTCTTC	CASSNSGGTEQFF
TRBV30	.	13	TRBJ2-1	.	TGTGCCTGGAGAGCGACTAGTTACAATGAGCAGTTCTTC	CAWRATSYNEQFF
TRBV24-1	TRBD1	14	TRBJ2-7	.	TGTGCCACCAGTGAGGGGACAGGGGGCTACGAGCAGTACTTC	CATSEGTGGYEQYF
TRBV5-4	TRBD2	16	TRBJ2-3	.	TGTGCCAGCAGCCTGCCTGCGGGGGGGTTGACAGATACGCAGTATTTT	CASSLPAGGLTDTQYF
TRBV9	TRBD2	16	TRBJ2-5	.	TGTGCCAGCAGCGGTCCTGGACTAGCGGGAGGAGAGACCCAGTACTTC	CASSGPGLAGGETQYF
TRBV7-9	.	15	TRBJ2-1	.	TGTGCCAGCAGCTTAGGAGGACTGGGGGGTGGTGAGCAGTTCTTC	CASSLGGLGGGEQFF
TRBV27	.	15	TRBJ2-3	.	TGTGCCAGCAGTTTAGGGCGTTTTGGCACAGATACGCAGTATTTT	CASSLGRFGTDTQYF
TRBV18	.	15	TRBJ2-3	.	TGTGCCAGCTCATTGGCGGGACTTAGCACAGATACGCAGTATTTT	CASSLAGLSTDTQYF
TRBV6-6	.	12	TRBJ1-5	once	TGTGCCAGCGATGAGGGAAGACAGCCCCAGCATTTT	CASDEGRQPQHF
TRBV6-2/TRBV6-3	TRBD1	15	TRBJ1-1	.	TGTGCCAGCAGTTACGGCAGGGGGCGTAGGACTGAAGCTTTCTTT	CASSYGRGRRTEAFF